These 16 T cell receptor beta chains were sequenced from one sample in a study of blood T cell repertoires in COVID-19. Assay: immunoSEQ multiplex PCR; the TCRdb copy retains only in-frame clones and omits some. The sample includes about 120,000 clones, 85% to 90% of them seen just once. Sequencing was performed on peripheral blood. These receptors were obtained from a woman between 55 and 75 years old with COVID-19, enrolled during active disease.

The chain is built from TRBV5-1 and TRBJ1-4; D uncertain. Deletions cut 4 bases from V and 0 bases from J, with 7 bases between. The CDR3 consists of 14 residues. Germline CDR1 is SGHRS and CDR2 is YFSETQ. This chain's CDR3 is CASSPATTNEKLFF. DNA of the CDR3: TGCGCCAGCAGCCCAGCGACAACTAATGAAAAACTGTTTTTT.

The chain employs TRBV27 and TRBJ1-5, with TRBD1 as a possible D gene (6 bases). Germline values: CDR1 MNHEY, CDR2 SMNVEV (reference sequence). V lost 5 bases to trimming and J lost 0 bases, with 11 bases between them. The CDR3 totals 15 residues. CDR3 bases: TGTGCCAGCAGTCCAAGGACAGCTAGCAATCAGCCCCAGCATTTT. Its protein product is CASSPRTASNQPQHF.

V is TRBV9 and J is TRBJ2-2; possibly TRBD2 for D (5 bases). CDR3 size: 16 residues. The V end was cut by 0 bases, the J end by 0 bases, with 9 bases between. The germline CDR1 and CDR2 sequences are SGDLS and YYNGEE. The chain's CDR3 is CASSVAEGANTGELFF. DNA of the CDR3: TGTGCCAGCAGCGTAGCCGAGGGAGCGAACACCGGGGAGCTGTTTTTT.

This clone occurred once. The rearrangement uses TRBV25-1 and TRBJ2-3; D gene uncertain. The V end was cut by 3 bases, the J end by 0 bases, with 10 bases between. Germline V gives CDR1 MGHDK, CDR2 SYGVNS. This CDR3 region has 15 residues. CDR3 nucleotide sequence: TGTGCCAGCAGTGATGGCTTCATAAGCACAGATACGCAGTATTTT. Translating gives CASSDGFISTDTQYF. Full variable domain (missing parts from reference TRBV25-1 and TRBJ2-3): EADIYQTPRYLVIGTGKKITLECSQTMGHDKMYWYQQDPGMELHLIHYSYGVNSTEKGDLSSESTVSRIRTEHFPLTLESARPSHTSQYLCASSDGFISTDTQYFGPGTRLTVL.

The chain uses TRBV7-9 and TRBJ2-7; D remains unclear. Germline-derived CDR1 and CDR2 are SEHNR and FQNEAQ (reference sequence). This CDR3 contains 14 residues. Trimming took 5 bases from V and 0 from J, leaving 11 bases between them. The CDR3 here is CASSPLTGSYEQYF. CDR3 DNA: TGTGCCAGCAGCCCACTTACCGGCTCCTACGAGCAGTACTTC.

This chain connects TRBV24-1 to TRBJ2-3; tentatively, D is TRBD1 (5 bases). CDR1 and CDR2 from the germline V gene are KGHDR and SFDVKD. Trimming left V 0 bases short and J 3 bases short, with 12 bases between. The CDR3 runs to 16 residues. The chain's CDR3 is CATSDLDSFGTDTQYF. In DNA form, the CDR3 reads TGTGCCACCAGTGATTTGGACAGTTTCGGAACAGATACGCAGTATTTT.

The chain is built from TRBV4-1 and TRBJ2-3; 11 bases match TRBD2. Germline CDR1 is MGHRA and CDR2 is YSYEKL. The CDR3 has 17 residues. V gave up 6 bases and J gave up 1 base; unmatched junction bases: 9. The DNA for the CDR3 is TGCGCCAGCAGGCGGGGGGAACTAGCGGGGGGCACAGATACGCAGTATTTT. Translated: CASRRGELAGGTDTQYF.

The gene calls are TRBV24-1 and TRBJ1-2, with 10 bases identical to TRBD1. J was trimmed by 5 bases and V by 7 bases; bases with no gene match: 6. The germline CDR1 and CDR2 sequences are KGHDR and SFDVKD. This CDR3 has 14 residues. The CDR3 spells CATRGGDRGYGYTF. CDR3 bases: TGTGCCACCAGGGGGGGGGACAGGGGTTATGGCTACACCTTC.

V is TRBV18 and J is TRBJ2-7; 12 nucleotides match TRBD2. Germline CDR1 and CDR2: KGHSH and LQKENI. The CDR3 extends over 16 amino acids. V was pared by 0 bases and J by 7 bases, with 7 bases of the junction left unmatched. In DNA form, the CDR3 reads TGTGCCAGCTCACCACCGGCTAGCGGGGGGGCGGAAGAGCAGTACTTC. Amino acid sequence: CASSPPASGGAEEQYF.

This clone has a single count. V usage is TRBV6-5 and J usage is TRBJ2-3, with 13 nucleotides matching TRBD2. CDR3 length: 15 amino acids. Per the germline V gene, CDR1 is MNHEY and CDR2 is SVGAGI. J gave up 8 bases and V 6 bases, and 8 bases lay outside the gene matches. The CDR3 reads CASRTGLAGVGTQYF. CDR3 coding DNA: TGTGCCAGCAGAACCGGACTAGCGGGGGTGGGTACGCAGTATTTT.

V gene TRBV7-2 combines with J gene TRBJ2-5, with TRBD1 matching 8 bases. CDR3 length equals 14 residues. J gave up 4 bases and V 4 bases, and 5 bases lay outside the gene matches. The V gene's germline CDR1 is SGHTA and CDR2 FQGNSA. CDR3 sequence: CASSSTGVGETQYF. The CDR3 DNA sequence: TGTGCCAGCAGCTCGACAGGGGTCGGAGAGACCCAGTACTTC.

V usage is TRBV19 and J usage is TRBJ1-4; 8 bases fit TRBD1. Germline trimming cut 6 bases from V and 0 bases from J; bases unmatched to any gene: 6. Germline-derived CDR1 and CDR2 are LNHDA and SQIVND (reference sequence). This CDR3 is 16 amino acids long. CDR3 nucleotide sequence: TGTGCCAGTAGCCAGAACAGGGGGGCAACTAATGAAAAACTGTTTTTT. Protein product: CASSQNRGATNEKLFF.

This chain connects TRBV19 to TRBJ2-7; D is possibly TRBD2 (5 bases). Deletions cut 1 base from V and 3 bases from J, with 10 bases between. Per germline, CDR1 LNHDA and CDR2 SQIVND (reference sequence). CDR3 length: 14 residues. CDR3 sequence (DNA): TGTGCCAGTAGTATAGCAGAGGGCCACTACGAGCAGTACTTC. This gives the protein CASSIAEGHYEQYF.

This clone was observed a single time. This rearrangement joins TRBV11-1 to TRBJ1-4; 10 positions match TRBD1. V was pared by 5 bases and J by 7 bases, with 1 base of the junction left unmatched. The CDR3 length is 13 residues. The V gene's germline CDR1 is SGHAT and CDR2 FQDESV (reference sequence). The DNA of the CDR3 is TGTGCCAGCAGCCGGGACAGGGGTGAAAAACTGTTTTTT. Its translation: CASSRDRGEKLFF.

The rearrangement joins TRBV19 to TRBJ1-3; unclear D gene. Germline loops: CDR1 LNHDA, CDR2 SQIVND (reference sequence). CDR3 length equals 14 residues. The V and J ends lost 4 bases and 1 base respectively, with 8 bases between them. The DNA of the CDR3 is TGTGCCAGTAGTACCTCGACATCTGGAAACACCATATATTTT. It is translated as CASSTSTSGNTIYF.

The V and J genes are TRBV6-5 and TRBJ2-3; 8 nucleotides match TRBD1. Germline V lookup: CDR1 MNHEY, CDR2 SVGAGI. V shed 8 bases, J shed 6 bases, and the junction held 7 bases outside the gene matches. The CDR3 totals 13 residues. The CDR3 is CASVDRVVDTQYF. The CDR3 DNA follows: TGTGCCAGCGTGGACAGGGTGGTTGATACGCAGTATTTT.